This entry lists 22 T cell receptor beta chains sequenced from one sample in a study of spatial heterogeneity in lung cancer. Whole-study findings and limits: It was found that expanded intratumoral alpha and beta TCR counts tracked tumor mutation counts.

TCRdb fed the 5' RACE reads into MiXCR, producing one record per CDR3 protein. This sample has several thousand distinct CDR3 sequences, with around a tenth found just once. The antigens these receptors bind are not known. The sample's time point: sample taken at primary tumor resection. The source was lung tumor tissue, collected at surgery. The receptors here all came from a female donor with early-stage non-small cell lung cancer.

The chain uses TRBV5-1 and TRBJ2-5; no reliable D call. Trimming shortened V by 0 bases and J by 2 bases, and 8 bases separated the two germline ends. Per the germline V gene, CDR1 is SGHRS and CDR2 is YFSETQ. This CDR3 has 14 amino acids. The DNA of the CDR3 is TGCGCCAGCAGCTTGGAAAACCCACAAGAGACCCAGTACTTC. Encoded protein: CASSLENPQETQYF.

This clonotype is medium-sized. This chain joins TRBV27 and TRBJ1-2; the D is unclear. The CDR3 has 14 residues. Germline loops: CDR1 MNHEY, CDR2 SMNVEV (reference sequence). Trimming removed 5 bases at V and 0 bases at J, with 10 bases between. CDR3 sequence: CASSTGYTNYGYTF. The DNA for the CDR3 is TGTGCCAGCAGTACCGGGTATACTAACTATGGCTACACCTTC.

V gene TRBV2 combines with J gene TRBJ2-1; D ambiguous. V was pared by 2 bases and J by 0 bases, with 8 bases between. The length of the CDR3 is 15 residues. Germline V gives CDR1 SNHLY, CDR2 FYNNEI. Here the CDR3 DNA reads TGTGCCAGCAGTGAACGTAAAAGCTCCTACAATGAGCAGTTCTTC. Translating gives CASSERKSSYNEQFF.

By share, this clonotype counts as large (0.1 to 1%). The gene calls are TRBV12-5 and TRBJ1-1; TRBD1 matches 10 bases. With 2 bases clipped from V and 4 bases from J, the junction kept 7 bases outside the gene matches. The CDR3 is made up of 16 amino acids. Germline V gives CDR1 LGHNT, CDR2 FRNRAP. The CDR3 reads CASGLYPRTGGTEAFF. CDR3 nucleotides: TGTGCTAGTGGTTTGTACCCCCGGACAGGGGGCACTGAAGCTTTCTTT.

This clonotype appeared a few times. The chain uses TRBV4-1 and TRBJ2-4, with 8 bases lining up with TRBD1. The CDR3 is 18 residues long. V dropped 3 bases and J dropped 1; count of bases not matched to a gene: 11. Germline loops: CDR1 MGHRA, CDR2 YSYEKL. The CDR3 spells CASSQPGQGEVAKNIQYF. In DNA, the CDR3 is TGCGCCAGCAGCCAGCCTGGACAGGGAGAAGTGGCCAAAAACATTCAGTACTTC.

The chain combines TRBV28 with TRBJ2-7; perhaps TRBD2 as D (7 bases). The V end was cut by 7 bases, the J end by 10 bases, with 20 bases between. The CDR3 consists of 13 residues. Per the germline V gene, CDR1 is MDHEN and CDR2 is SYDVKM. CDR3 sequence: CASKWRGGTEQYF. DNA for the CDR3: TGTGCCAGCAAATGGAGGGGGGGCACGGAACAGTACTTC.

J is TRBJ1-2 and V is TRBV12-3 or TRBV12-4, with 9 bases matching TRBD1. This CDR3 contains 14 residues. The V and J ends lost 4 bases and 4 bases, in that order; junction bases with no gene match: 4. The CDR3 loop is CASSSRDRVYGYTF. CDR3 coding DNA: TGTGCCAGCAGTTCCCGGGACAGGGTCTATGGCTACACCTTC.

The genes are TRBV29-1 and TRBJ1-4; weak D call: TRBD1 (6 bases). V was cut by 6 bases and J by 0 bases, with 11 bases left in between. The CDR3 length is 14 residues. Germline V lookup: CDR1 SQVTM, CDR2 ANQGSEA. The CDR3 bases are TGCAGCGTAGCCCAGGGGTCAACTAATGAAAAACTGTTTTTT. Amino acid sequence: CSVAQGSTNEKLFF. The entire variable domain, with the rest obtained from reference TRBV29-1 and TRBJ1-4, is as follows: SAVISQKPSRDICQRGTSLTIQCQVDSQVTMMFWYRQQPGQSLTLIATANQGSEATYESGFVIDKFPISRPNLTFSTLTVSNMSPEDSSIYLCSVAQGSTNEKLFFGSGTQLSVL.

The V gene is TRBV7-2, the J gene TRBJ2-4; 7 bases map to TRBD1. With V trimmed by 4 bases and J by 6 bases, 6 bases remained unmatched. Germline CDR1 SGHTA, CDR2 FQGNSA. The CDR3 runs to 14 residues. CDR3 sequence reads: CASSSPYRGNIQYF. For the CDR3, the DNA is TGTGCCAGCAGCTCCCCCTACAGGGGAAACATTCAGTACTTC.

This clonotype turned up a few times. The V call is TRBV11-2, the J call TRBJ2-5, with 8 nucleotides matching TRBD2. CDR3 length equals 16 residues. V trimming: 5 bases; J trimming: 4 bases; junction bases outside the gene matches: 12. Germline V gene lookup returns CDR1 SGHAT and CDR2 FQNNGV. CDR3 DNA sequence: TGTGCCAGCAGCCCCCCGGACGGGCTAGCGGGAGAGACCCAGTACTTC. Its translation: CASSPPDGLAGETQYF.

This clonotype is judged medium-sized. The J gene is TRBJ2-5, the V gene TRBV9; TRBD2 matches at 8 bases. Germline V gene data show CDR1 as SGDLS and CDR2 as YYNGEE. V was pared by 4 bases and J by 7 bases, with 12 bases of the junction left unmatched. This CDR3 is 15 amino acids long. CDR3 sequence reads: CASSSRGSGVGTQYF. Written as DNA, the CDR3 is TGTGCCAGCAGCTCCCGAGGTAGCGGGGTTGGGACCCAGTACTTC.

By sample fraction, this clonotype is medium-sized. V is TRBV11-2 and J is TRBJ2-7; D unclear. Germline values: CDR1 SGHAT, CDR2 FQNNGV. The V end lost 1 base, the J end lost 6 bases, and 16 bases lay between the germline ends. The CDR3 totals 15 residues. The CDR3 loop is CASSLGTVALSEQYF. CDR3 DNA sequence: TGTGCCAGCAGCTTAGGTACAGTTGCCCTAAGCGAGCAGTACTTC.

This clonotype was counted only a few times. The V gene is TRBV29-1, the J gene TRBJ1-1; D possibly corresponds to TRBD1 (6 bases). Trimming shortened V by 3 bases and J by 5 bases, and 10 bases separated the two germline ends. The CDR3 length is 12 residues. Germline CDR1 and CDR2: SQVTM and ANQGSEA. As DNA, the CDR3 is TGCAGCGTTGAGGAGGGGGTTACTGAAGCTTTCTTT. This sequence encodes CSVEEGVTEAFF.

The chain couples TRBV10-3 to TRBJ2-2; D is unresolved. Trimming removed 0 bases at V and 6 bases at J, with 8 bases between. Per the germline V gene, CDR1 is ENHRY and CDR2 is SYGVKD. CDR3 length: 14 residues. Here the CDR3 reads CAISESHSPGELFF. For the CDR3, the DNA is TGTGCCATCAGTGAGTCCCACAGCCCCGGGGAGCTGTTTTTT.

This clonotype is medium-sized within its sample. The rearrangement joins TRBV5-1 to TRBJ2-5, with 7 bases fitting TRBD2. The germline V gene encodes CDR1 SGHRS and CDR2 YFSETQ. V lost 4 bases, J lost 1 base, and 10 bases stayed unmatched. The CDR3 has 16 residues. CDR3 sequence reads: CASSPMASGGQETQYF. For the CDR3, the DNA is TGCGCCAGCAGCCCTATGGCTAGCGGAGGCCAAGAGACCCAGTACTTC.

This clonotype was seen a handful of times. The genes are TRBV3-1 and TRBJ2-4, with TRBD1 identical over 9 bases. CDR1 and CDR2 from the germline V gene are LGHDT and YNNKEL (reference sequence). With V trimmed by 3 bases and J by 8 bases, 5 bases remained unmatched. The CDR3 runs to 14 residues. As DNA, the CDR3 is TGTGCCAGCAGCCACCGGGACAGGGTACACATTCAGTACTTC. This encodes CASSHRDRVHIQYF.

This clonotype was recorded at least ten times. The chain's CDR3 is CASSSRFYGYTF. The CDR3, as DNA: TGTGCCAGCAGTTCTCGATTCTATGGCTACACCTTC. The gene calls are TRBV6-5 and TRBJ1-2; D not certain. CDR3 length equals 12 residues. The germline V and J ends were trimmed by 4 bases and 4 bases, with 7 bases remaining between them. CDR1 MNHEY and CDR2 SVGAGI come from the germline V gene.

Comment on this clonotype: At one of its ends the junction is not consistent with the germline gene, which may arise from a read error. The chain joins TRBV20-1 to TRBJ1-4; TRBD1 matches 10 bases. Germline values: CDR1 DFQATT, CDR2 SNEGSKA (reference sequence). The CDR3 totals 13 residues. CDR3 DNA sequence: TGCAGTCCTAGAGGGACAGGGGATGAAAAACTGTTTTTT. This translates into CSPRGTGDEKLFF.

This clonotype is medium-sized. The V gene is TRBV7-9, the J gene TRBJ2-7; 10 bases fit TRBD2. The CDR3 is made up of 17 amino acids. The germline gives CDR1 SEHNR, CDR2 FQNEAQ (reference sequence). Losses at the gene ends were 11 bases for V and 6 bases for J; bases not matched to a gene: 22. In nucleotides, the CDR3 is TGTGCCTGTACTGGTCCAGCGGGGGGGCCTTTATCGGGCGAGCAGTACTTC. Translation: CACTGPAGGPLSGEQYF.

Judged by abundance, this clonotype is medium-sized. J is TRBJ1-1 and V is TRBV29-1; D might be TRBD1 (6 bases). The CDR3 has 13 residues. Trimming stripped 3 bases from V and 7 bases from J, with 15 bases between. CDR1 is SQVTM, CDR2 ANQGSEA, per germline. The CDR3 is CSVDGGQRGEAFF. CDR3 DNA: TGCAGCGTTGACGGGGGGCAAAGGGGTGAAGCTTTCTTT.

J is TRBJ2-7 and V is TRBV28; 8 bases agree with TRBD1. Unmatched junction bases numbered 11, after V lost 6 bases and J lost 7 bases. CDR3 size: 14 residues. Germline V CDR1 and CDR2: MDHEN, SYDVKM. The CDR3 loop reads CASRAGTGIGEQYF. CDR3 sequence (DNA): TGTGCCAGCAGGGCCGGGACAGGTATCGGTGAGCAGTACTTC.

The chain has TRBV18 and TRBJ1-2; maybe TRBD1 (5 bases). CDR3 length: 15 residues. Trimming took 1 base from V and 4 from J, leaving 13 bases between them. The V gene's germline CDR1 is KGHSH and CDR2 LQKENI. The DNA of the CDR3 is TGTGCCAGCTCACCACTCCGGGAGGGACGCTATGGCTACACCTTC. Its protein is CASSPLREGRYGYTF.